Listed here are 30 T cell receptor beta chains from one sample, sequenced in a study of T cells after somatic rescue of genetic block. Assay: immunoSEQ multiplex PCR; the TCRdb copy retains only in-frame clones and omits some. The repertoire holds 45,000 to 55,000 clones, 96% seen once, with 0.075% to 0.095% in the top ten. Sequenced sample: peripheral blood mononuclear cells (PBMCs). The origin of the receptors is a child younger than two.

The gene calls are TRBV19 and TRBJ2-7, with 12 bases identical to TRBD2. With 6 bases clipped from V and 4 bases from J, the junction kept 7 bases outside the gene matches. This CDR3 has 15 residues. CDR1 and CDR2 from the germline V gene are LNHDA and SQIVND (reference sequence). The CDR3 region is CASRSLAGGPYEQYF. CDR3 coding DNA: TGTGCCAGTAGAAGCCTAGCGGGAGGGCCATACGAGCAGTACTTC.

This chain connects TRBV7-9 to TRBJ1-1; 7 nucleotides match TRBD1. Germline CDR1 SEHNR, CDR2 FQNEAQ (reference sequence). The CDR3 length is 15 residues. V dropped 4 bases and J dropped 4; count of bases not matched to a gene: 9. Here the CDR3 DNA reads TGTGCCAGCAGCTCTACCGACAGGGTGGGCACTGAAGCTTTCTTT. Translated: CASSSTDRVGTEAFF.

The V and J genes are TRBV9 and TRBJ2-1; 11 positions agree with TRBD2. The germline gives CDR1 SGDLS, CDR2 YYNGEE. The CDR3 is 16 amino acids. The J segment lost 1 base and the V segment lost 3 bases, leaving 3 bases of the junction unmatched. In DNA, the CDR3 is TGTGCCAGCAGCGGGCTAGCGGGAGGATCCTACAATGAGCAGTTCTTC. Protein: CASSGLAGGSYNEQFF.

The chain has TRBV30 and TRBJ2-7; D is uncertain. Trimming cost V 0 bases and J 4 bases, with 7 bases left between them. This CDR3 is built from 12 residues. Germline CDR1 GTSNPN, CDR2 SVGIG (reference sequence). CDR3 region: CAWSVGIYEQYF. The CDR3 DNA sequence: TGTGCCTGGAGTGTGGGGATTTACGAGCAGTACTTC.

The rearrangement joins TRBV9 to TRBJ2-2; D is unresolved. Germline V gene lookup returns CDR1 SGDLS and CDR2 YYNGEE. Trimming stripped 1 base from V and 7 bases from J, with 8 bases between. This CDR3 region has 13 residues. The CDR3 nucleotides are TGTGCCAGCAGCGTACGAGACGGCGGGGAGCTGTTTTTT. Its protein product is CASSVRDGGELFF. Drawing the rest from reference TRBV9 and TRBJ2-2, the complete variable domain is DSGVTQTPKHLITATGQRVTLRCSPRSGDLSVYWYQQSLDQGLQFLIQYYNGEERAKGNILERFSAQQFPDLHSELNLSSLELGDSALYFCASSVRDGGELFFGEGSRLTVL.

This sequence joins TRBV9 and TRBJ2-3; D gene uncertain. The CDR3 runs to 14 residues. The V end was cut by 0 bases, the J end by 4 bases, with 9 bases between. CDR1 SGDLS and CDR2 YYNGEE come from the germline V gene. CDR3 sequence: CASSVGHPPDTQYF. DNA for the CDR3: TGTGCCAGCAGCGTAGGGCACCCCCCAGATACGCAGTATTTT.

The chain joins TRBV2 to TRBJ2-3; TRBD2 agrees at 15 bases. CDR3 length: 18 residues. The J segment lost 4 bases and the V segment lost 6 bases, leaving 11 bases of the junction unmatched. Germline CDR1 SNHLY, CDR2 FYNNEI. The CDR3 region is CASSKGLAGGQTSDTQYF. Written as DNA, the CDR3 is TGTGCCAGCAGCAAGGGACTAGCGGGAGGCCAGACGTCAGATACGCAGTATTTT.

Here the CDR3 DNA reads TGTGCCAGCAGCTTAAGGGACTCCTACAATGAGCAGTTCTTC. Its translation is CASSLRDSYNEQFF. The chain recombines TRBV7-3 with TRBJ2-1; D remains ambiguous. The CDR3 is 14 amino acids. V was clipped by 1 base and J by 0 bases, with 4 bases between them. Germline V gene data show CDR1 as SGHTA and CDR2 as FQGTGA.

This chain's CDR3 is CASSSWTSGETQYF. Here the CDR3 DNA reads TGTGCCAGCAGCTCTTGGACTAGCGGGGAGACCCAGTACTTC. The rearrangement joins TRBV7-2 to TRBJ2-5; 11 nucleotides match TRBD2. The V segment lost 4 bases and the J segment 5 bases; nucleotides outside the gene matches: 3. CDR1 is SGHTA and CDR2 is FQGNSA in the germline V gene. The CDR3 has 14 amino acids.

The CDR3 nucleotides read TGTGCCAGCAGCTTAGGGGCCAGCGGCTACAATGAGCAGTTCTTC. As protein: CASSLGASGYNEQFF. V usage is TRBV11-2 and J usage is TRBJ2-1, with D perhaps TRBD2 (5 bases). The CDR3 covers 15 residues. CDR1 SGHAT and CDR2 FQNNGV come from the germline V gene. Trimming took off 1 base at V and 3 bases at J, with 10 bases between the two ends.

The chain couples TRBV25-1 to TRBJ1-5; D remains ambiguous. The CDR3 is 15 residues long. Deletions cut 8 bases from V and 4 bases from J, with 18 bases between. From germline, CDR1 is MGHDK and CDR2 SYGVNS. CDR3 region: CASAPWQPLNQPQHF. For the CDR3, the DNA is TGTGCCAGCGCCCCTTGGCAGCCACTTAATCAGCCCCAGCATTTT.

The V gene is TRBV6-6, the J gene TRBJ2-7; D is ambiguous. The CDR3 covers 15 residues. Trimming removed 0 bases at V and 2 bases at J, with 11 bases between. CDR1 and CDR2 from the germline V gene are MNHNY and SVGAGI (reference sequence). CDR3 region: CASSYSSWTAYEQYF. In nucleotides, the CDR3 is TGTGCCAGCAGTTACTCGAGTTGGACGGCCTACGAGCAGTACTTC.

The chain couples TRBV30 to TRBJ2-3; 11 bases fit TRBD2. Trimming took 1 base from V and 0 from J; bases not matched to a gene: 0. This CDR3 is built from 15 residues. CDR1 and CDR2 (germline): GTSNPN, SVGIG (reference sequence). The CDR3 sequence: CAWSGTSGSTDTQYF. CDR3 sequence (DNA): TGTGCCTGGAGTGGGACTAGCGGGAGCACAGATACGCAGTATTTT.

This chain links TRBV15 with TRBJ2-1; a possible D gene is TRBD2 (5 bases). The CDR3 extends over 16 amino acids. V was shortened by 5 bases and J by 2 bases, with 16 bases between the two germline ends. Germline CDR1 is LNHNV and CDR2 is YYDKDF (reference sequence). The CDR3 DNA reads TGTGCCACCAGCTTCAGAGTTAGCGTCGCCTACAATGAGCAGTTCTTC. Residues: CATSFRVSVAYNEQFF.

The J gene is TRBJ1-5, the V gene TRBV5-1; unclear D gene. Per the germline V gene, CDR1 is SGHRS and CDR2 is YFSETQ. This CDR3 comprises 14 residues. Trimming shortened V by 4 bases and J by 2 bases, and 10 bases separated the two germline ends. The chain's CDR3 is CASSRLGGNQPQHF. In nucleotides, the CDR3 is TGCGCCAGCAGCCGGCTCGGAGGCAATCAGCCCCAGCATTTT.

J is TRBJ1-2 and V is TRBV7-9, with a possible D match to TRBD1 (5 bases). Germline V gives CDR1 SEHNR, CDR2 FQNEAQ (reference sequence). The CDR3 is made up of 12 amino acids. V was shortened by 7 bases and J by 6 bases, with 12 bases between the two germline ends. CDR3 nucleotide sequence: TGTGCCAGCACCCGACCGGGGGATGGCTACACCTTC. Residues: CASTRPGDGYTF.

This chain joins TRBV5-6 and TRBJ1-5; possibly TRBD1 for D (5 bases). V was pared by 0 bases and J by 3 bases, with 10 bases between. The germline V gene has CDR1 SGHDT and CDR2 YYEEEE. This CDR3 has 15 residues. CDR3 sequence reads: CASSLGQGVNQPQHF. For the CDR3, the DNA is TGTGCCAGCAGCTTGGGCCAGGGAGTCAATCAGCCCCAGCATTTT.

The chain recombines TRBV4-2 with TRBJ2-1; 8 bases are a match to TRBD2. The length of the CDR3 is 16 residues. CDR1 and CDR2 from the germline V gene are LGHNA and YNFKEQ. The ends lost 0 bases at V and 2 bases at J; junction bases unmatched: 3. CDR3 nucleotides: TGTGCCAGCAGCCAAGAAGGAGCGGGGGCCTACAATGAGCAGTTCTTC. Protein product: CASSQEGAGAYNEQFF.

The genes are TRBV18 and TRBJ2-1; D is possibly TRBD2 (5 bases). Trimming left V 5 bases short and J 0 bases short, with 8 bases between. Germline CDR1 KGHSH, CDR2 LQKENI. This CDR3 is 14 amino acids long. The CDR3 nucleotides are TGTGCCAGCTCAGGACTGAGCTCCTACAATGAGCAGTTCTTC. This gives the protein CASSGLSSYNEQFF.

This rearrangement joins TRBV5-1 to TRBJ2-2, with TRBD1 matching over 7 bases. Trimming took 2 bases from V and 4 from J; bases not matched to a gene: 8. In germline, CDR1 is SGHRS, CDR2 YFSETQ. The CDR3 runs 16 residues. The CDR3 loop reads CASSLNSRQGTGELFF. In DNA, the CDR3 is TGCGCCAGCAGCTTAAATTCCCGACAGGGCACCGGGGAGCTGTTTTTT.

The chain joins TRBV10-3 to TRBJ2-2; 8 nucleotides line up with TRBD2. V gave up 4 bases and J gave up 6 bases; unmatched junction bases: 4. CDR1 is ENHRY and CDR2 is SYGVKD in the germline V gene. This CDR3 is 14 amino acids long. CDR3 in DNA: TGTGCCATCAGTGGTTGGCGGGAGGCCGGGGAGCTGTTTTTT. It yields the protein CAISGWREAGELFF.

The chain uses TRBV15 and TRBJ2-2; perhaps TRBD1 as D (5 bases). The length of the CDR3 is 15 residues. V lost 1 base, J lost 3 bases, and 9 bases lay in between. The germline V gene encodes CDR1 LNHNV and CDR2 YYDKDF (reference sequence). For the CDR3, the DNA is TGTGCCACCAGCAGAGGGGGCGCGGACACCGGGGAGCTGTTTTTT. Translating gives CATSRGGADTGELFF.

The gene calls are TRBV5-1 and TRBJ2-3, with 10 bases lining up with TRBD2. This CDR3 contains 16 residues. V dropped 5 bases and J dropped 4; count of bases not matched to a gene: 10. Germline V gene sequence: CDR1 SGHRS, CDR2 YFSETQ. CDR3 in amino acids: CASRASGLAGADTQYF. The CDR3 DNA follows: TGCGCCAGCAGGGCCTCGGGGCTAGCGGGAGCAGATACGCAGTATTTT.

V usage is TRBV19 and J usage is TRBJ1-2; D possibly corresponds to TRBD1 (6 bases). CDR3 length equals 13 residues. CDR1 and CDR2 from the germline V gene are LNHDA and SQIVND (reference sequence). V shed 11 bases and J shed 2 bases, with 15 bases lying between them. CDR3 protein: CAGHRAGNYGYTF. CDR3 sequence (DNA): TGTGCCGGCCACAGGGCCGGAAACTATGGCTACACCTTC.

This chain links TRBV10-2 with TRBJ1-3; 9 nucleotides align to TRBD1. Germline loops: CDR1 WSHSY, CDR2 SAAADI. The length of the CDR3 is 13 residues. V shed 9 bases and J 6 bases; nucleotides not matched to a gene: 6. The CDR3 is CASQGQGENTIYF. The CDR3 bases are TGCGCCAGTCAGGGACAGGGCGAAAACACCATATATTTT.

This chain connects TRBV19 to TRBJ2-7; a weak D match, TRBD1 (6 bases). The CDR3 is 13 residues long. Per germline, CDR1 LNHDA and CDR2 SQIVND (reference sequence). Trimming cost V 3 bases and J 1 base, with 7 bases left between them. The CDR3 loop reads CASSITGSYEQYF. DNA for the CDR3: TGTGCCAGTAGTATCACAGGGTCCTACGAGCAGTACTTC.

V is TRBV2 and J is TRBJ2-3; tentatively, D is TRBD2 (6 bases). The CDR3 length is 14 residues. V was shortened by 3 bases and J by 1 base, with 8 bases between the two germline ends. Germline CDR1 is SNHLY and CDR2 is FYNNEI. The CDR3 sequence is CASSESSGTDTQYF. Written as DNA, the CDR3 is TGTGCCAGCAGTGAGTCTAGCGGCACAGATACGCAGTATTTT. Variable domain in full (rest from reference TRBV2 and TRBJ2-3): EPEVTQTPSHQVTQMGQEVILRCVPISNHLYFYWYRQILGQKVEFLVSFYNNEISEKSEIFDDQFSVERPDGSNFTLKIRSTKLEDSAMYFCASSESSGTDTQYFGPGTRLTVL.

CDR3 coding DNA: TGTGCCACTATAGGCCCCAGCTCTGGAAACACCATATATTTT. Protein product: CATIGPSSGNTIYF. The rearrangement links TRBV19 to TRBJ1-3, with D unclear. The germline V and J ends were trimmed by 10 bases and 0 bases, with 13 bases remaining between them. This CDR3 has 14 residues. Per the germline V gene, CDR1 is LNHDA and CDR2 is SQIVND (reference sequence).

The V gene is TRBV4-1, the J gene TRBJ1-2; D call uncertain. Germline V gene sequence: CDR1 MGHRA, CDR2 YSYEKL. V shed 2 bases and J shed 2 bases, with 0 bases lying between them. The CDR3 loop spans 11 amino acids. The CDR3 protein is CASSQNYGYTF. The CDR3 DNA is TGCGCCAGCAGCCAAAACTATGGCTACACCTTC.

V usage is TRBV4-1 and J usage is TRBJ2-7; no clear D gene. V was shortened by 3 bases and J by 3 bases, with 12 bases between the two germline ends. In germline, CDR1 is MGHRA, CDR2 YSYEKL. This CDR3 region has 14 residues. The CDR3 loop reads CASSQTLLSYEQYF. The CDR3 coding sequence is TGCGCCAGCAGCCAGACACTACTCAGCTACGAGCAGTACTTC.